A single sample is the source of the 10 T cell receptor beta chains below, sequenced in a study of T cells in Graves' hyperthyroidism and ophthalmopathy. Using RNA transcripts as the source, TCR beta CDR3 regions were amplified. The HTBI primer set served for first-round RT-PCR of the TCR CDR3. TCRdb ran MiXCR on the multiplex PCR reads and lists one entry per CDR3 protein. The table has 370,000 or so distinct CDR3 sequences, about a sixth seen once. Input material: blood. The receptor source for this set is a woman between 18 and 29 years old with Graves' hyperthyroidism that later progressed to Graves' ophthalmopathy.

Remarks on this clonotype: As the CDR3 is not closed by the conserved phenylalanine or tryptophan, this likely results from a read error. The rearrangement uses TRBV5-1 and TRBJ2-1, with 10 bases matching TRBD2. The V gene end was trimmed by 4 bases and the J gene end by 4 bases; junction bases not matched to a gene: 2. Germline V CDR1 and CDR2: SGHRS, YFSETQ. This CDR3 is 14 amino acids long. CDR3 protein: CASSPTSGYNEQFS. CDR3 bases: TGCGCCAGCAGCCCGACTAGCGGGTACAATGAGCAGTTCTCC.

The CDR3: CASSETGTWEPQHF. The DNA of the CDR3 is TGCGCCAGCAGCGAAACCGGGACCTGGGAGCCCCAGCATTTT. The chain links TRBV4-1 to TRBJ1-5, with D possibly TRBD1 on 5 matching bases. V gave up 5 bases and J gave up 8 bases, with 16 bases separating them. Germline CDR1 and CDR2: MGHRA and YSYEKL. CDR3 size: 14 residues.

A note on this clonotype: This could be a read error, since a much larger clone is one nucleotide away. V and J are TRBV30 and TRBJ2-5; 8 bases line up with TRBD2. The J call may be mistaken, given a closer DNA end match to TRBJ2-1. The CDR3 spans 14 residues. The germline V gene has CDR1 GTSNPN and CDR2 SVGIG (reference sequence). CDR3 region: CAWSVGLAGGAQFF. CDR3 bases: TGTGCCTGGAGTGTAGGGCTAGCGGGCGGGGCCCAGTTCTTC.

This chain joins TRBV20-1 and TRBJ2-7; TRBD2 matches 9 bases. After removal of 5 bases from V and 0 bases from J, the junction contained 8 bases not matched to a gene. CDR3 length: 15 residues. Germline CDR1 reads DFQATT; CDR2 reads SNEGSKA (reference sequence). The CDR3 DNA is TGCAGTGCTGAGGCCGGGACTAGCCTCTCCTACGAGCAGTACTTC. It codes for CSAEAGTSLSYEQYF.

This clonotype has just a few counts. The chain carries TRBV11-2 and TRBJ2-7; D is undetermined. Per the germline V gene, CDR1 is SGHAT and CDR2 is FQNNGV. This CDR3 spans 12 amino acids. The V end lost 7 bases, the J end lost 4 bases, and 11 bases lay between the germline ends. CDR3 in amino acids: CASISDAYEQYF. The CDR3 DNA reads TGTGCCAGCATAAGCGATGCGTACGAGCAGTACTTC.

This clonotype was found many times. The chain couples TRBV28 to TRBJ1-5, with no clear D. CDR1 and CDR2 from the germline V gene are MDHEN and SYDVKM. The ends were cut back, 5 bases at V and 2 bases at J, with 16 bases in the middle. This CDR3 contains 16 residues. CDR3: CASSHGRFIGNQPQHF. The CDR3 nucleotides are TGTGCCAGCAGTCACGGACGGTTTATTGGCAATCAGCCCCAGCATTTT. The full variable domain, in which reference TRBV28 and TRBJ1-5 provide the parts outside the CDR3, is DVKVTQSSRYLVKRTGEKVFLECVQDMDHENMFWYRQDPGLGLRLIYFSYDVKMKEKGDIPEGYSVSREKKERFSLILESASTNQTSMYLCASSHGRFIGNQPQHFGDGTRLSIL.

In this sample, this clonotype turned up many times. V gene TRBV27 combines with J gene TRBJ2-2, with 9 bases that match TRBD1. This CDR3 spans 15 amino acids. Germline V lookup: CDR1 MNHEY, CDR2 SMNVEV (reference sequence). J was trimmed by 7 bases and V by 4 bases; bases with no gene match: 7. This CDR3 is CASSSTGGSVGELFF. The DNA of the CDR3 is TGTGCCAGCAGTTCTACAGGGGGCTCGGTCGGGGAGCTGTTTTTT.

The genes are TRBV19 and TRBJ1-4; D might be TRBD1 (5 bases). V was cut by 2 bases and J by 4 bases, with 11 bases left in between. Germline CDR1 LNHDA, CDR2 SQIVND (reference sequence). This CDR3 is 15 amino acids long. The CDR3 loop is CASSITQGLNEKLFF. The DNA for the CDR3 is TGTGCCAGTAGTATAACCCAGGGCCTTAATGAAAAACTGTTTTTT.

A few counts support this clonotype. V is TRBV9 and J is TRBJ2-1; 7 bases are a match to TRBD2. The CDR3 loop spans 17 amino acids. Trimming removed 4 bases from V and 2 bases from J; junction bases left unmatched: 12. The germline CDR1 and CDR2 sequences are SGDLS and YYNGEE. CDR3 in DNA: TGTGCCAGCAGCCGAATTCAACTAGCGACCGCCTACAATGAGCAGTTCTTC. Protein product: CASSRIQLATAYNEQFF.

The chain joins TRBV15 to TRBJ2-1, with no clear D. Looked up from germline, CDR1 is LNHNV and CDR2 is YYDKDF (reference sequence). This CDR3 region has 13 residues. The V end was cut by 2 bases, the J end by 6 bases, with 8 bases between. This chain's CDR3 is CATSRRSPNEQFF. CDR3 in DNA: TGTGCCACCAGCAGAAGATCTCCCAATGAGCAGTTCTTC.